The table lists the clone carrying this T cell receptor beta chain with a count of one. As yet, its antigen is unknown. This sample was taken from a study of cytomegalovirus exposure and HLA in healthy donors. Study-wide findings and caveats: As a later analysis revealed, the rate of TCR association differed by HLA locus, with DRB1 most and HLA-C fewest. There were some V segments, including TRBV6-2 and TRBV6-3, excluded as indistinguishable.

The PCR used 60 Vbeta and 13 Jbeta primers. The protocol was immunoSEQ multiplex PCR, while the TCRdb copy is restricted to in-frame clones and leaves out a portion. The data hold 250,000 or so clones, with roughly 84% observed a single time. The CDR3 runs 15 residues. Germline V gene data show CDR1 as SGDLS and CDR2 as YYNGEE. V was pared by 0 bases and J by 5 bases, with 1 base of the junction left unmatched. Nominally healthy donors provided the samples, though records likely missed some immune exposures. Material for sequencing was PBMCs. This clonotype was obtained from a human donor in good health. The V and J genes are TRBV9 and TRBJ2-1; 11 bases line up with TRBD2. The chain's CDR3 is CASSVVSGRDNEQFF. The DNA for the CDR3 is TGTGCCAGCAGCGTAGTTAGCGGGAGGGACAATGAGCAGTTCTTC.